There are many counts of the clone carrying this TCR beta chain. It was RNA transcripts that yielded the amplified TCR beta CDR3 regions. HTBI primers were employed in a first-round RT-PCR of the TCR CDR3. MiXCR, applied by TCRdb to the multiplex PCR reads, yields one record per CDR3 protein. The sample consists of some 300,000 distinct CDR3 sequences, roughly 13% of them appearing once. The V end lost 0 bases, the J end lost 5 bases, and 8 bases lay between the germline ends. This CDR3 region has 13 residues. Germline V gives CDR1 SGHAT, CDR2 FQNNGV. This sample was taken from a study of T cells in Graves' hyperthyroidism and ophthalmopathy.

This chain uses TRBV11-2 with TRBJ2-7, with D unresolved. The clonotype originates from a woman aged 25 to 39 with Graves' hyperthyroidism that later progressed to Graves' ophthalmopathy. Sequencing was done on a sample of blood. The CDR3 is CASSLETLNEQYF. The CDR3 bases are TGTGCCAGCAGCTTAGAGACCCTTAACGAGCAGTACTTC.